This T cell receptor beta chain was obtained from a study of lymphopenia after photon versus proton radiotherapy. Note on this clone: The antigen remains unidentified.

Some clones are missing from TCRdb's copy, which holds only in-frame ones; the method was immunoSEQ multiplex PCR. The sample consists of around 25,000 clones, around 84% of them appearing once. This CDR3 region has 16 residues. The ends were cut back, 3 bases at V and 0 bases at J, with 13 bases in the middle. The germline V gene has CDR1 SGHNT and CDR2 YYREEE (reference sequence). Study results and caveats: Photon-treated patients lost naive T cells and TCR diversity; proton-treated stayed stable.

This receptor was taken from a man aged 40-55 years with gastric cancer. Sequencing was performed on peripheral blood, taken from a patient treated with photon-based radiotherapy. The chain carries TRBV5-4 and TRBJ2-1, with TRBD2 as a possible D gene (5 bases). The CDR3 here is CASSSADDYSYNEQFF. CDR3 in DNA: TGTGCCAGCAGCTCAGCAGATGACTACTCCTACAATGAGCAGTTCTTC.